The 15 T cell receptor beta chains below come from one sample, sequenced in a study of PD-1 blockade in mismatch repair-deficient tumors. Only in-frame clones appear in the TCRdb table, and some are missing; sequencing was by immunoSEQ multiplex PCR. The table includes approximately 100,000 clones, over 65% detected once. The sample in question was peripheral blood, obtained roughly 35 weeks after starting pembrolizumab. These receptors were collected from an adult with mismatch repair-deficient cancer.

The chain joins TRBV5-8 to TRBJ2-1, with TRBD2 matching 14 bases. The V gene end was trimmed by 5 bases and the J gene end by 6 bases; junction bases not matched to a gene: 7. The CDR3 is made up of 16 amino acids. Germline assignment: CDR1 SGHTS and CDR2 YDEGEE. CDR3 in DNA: TGTGCCAGCAGTTTAGGGACTAGCGGGAGCAGCAATGAGCAGTTCTTC. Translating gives CASSLGTSGSSNEQFF.

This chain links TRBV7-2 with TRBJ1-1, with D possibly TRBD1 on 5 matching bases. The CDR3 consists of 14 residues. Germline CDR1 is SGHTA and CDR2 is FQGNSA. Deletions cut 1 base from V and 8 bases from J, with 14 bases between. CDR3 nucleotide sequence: TGTGCCAGCAGCTTAGGTGGGGCGGGCAGGGAAGCTTTCTTT. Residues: CASSLGGAGREAFF.

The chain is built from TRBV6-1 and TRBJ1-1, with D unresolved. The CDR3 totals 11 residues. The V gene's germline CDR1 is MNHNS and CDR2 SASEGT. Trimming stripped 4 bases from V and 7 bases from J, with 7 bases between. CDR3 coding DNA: TGTGCCAGCAGTGCAGACATTGAAGCTTTCTTT. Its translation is CASSADIEAFF.

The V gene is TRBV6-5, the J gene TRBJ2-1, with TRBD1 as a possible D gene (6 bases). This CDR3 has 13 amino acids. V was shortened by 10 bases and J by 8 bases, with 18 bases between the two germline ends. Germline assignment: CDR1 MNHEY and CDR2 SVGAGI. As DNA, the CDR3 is TGTGCCACCAGGGGCAGGGTCGAGGATGAGCAGTTCTTC. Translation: CATRGRVEDEQFF.

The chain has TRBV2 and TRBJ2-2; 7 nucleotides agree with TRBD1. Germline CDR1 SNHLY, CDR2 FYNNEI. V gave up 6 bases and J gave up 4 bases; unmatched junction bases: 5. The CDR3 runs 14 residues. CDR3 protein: CASRPQGSTGELFF. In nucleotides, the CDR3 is TGTGCCAGCAGGCCACAGGGGAGCACCGGGGAGCTGTTTTTT.

Here the CDR3 reads CASSFSGTSGNTIYF. The CDR3 nucleotides are TGTGCCAGCAGCTTTAGTGGAACCTCTGGAAACACCATATATTTT. The rearrangement uses TRBV7-9 and TRBJ1-3, with D unresolved. The V and J ends lost 3 bases and 0 bases respectively, with 9 bases between them. The germline CDR1 and CDR2 sequences are SEHNR and FQNEAQ (reference sequence). CDR3 size: 15 residues. Supplemented by reference TRBV7-9 and TRBJ1-3, the full variable domain reads DTGVSQNPRHKITKRGQNVTFRCDPISEHNRLYWYRQTLGQGPEFLTYFQNEAQLEKSRLLSDRFSAERPKGSFSTLEIQRTEQGDSAMYLCASSFSGTSGNTIYFGEGSWLTVV.

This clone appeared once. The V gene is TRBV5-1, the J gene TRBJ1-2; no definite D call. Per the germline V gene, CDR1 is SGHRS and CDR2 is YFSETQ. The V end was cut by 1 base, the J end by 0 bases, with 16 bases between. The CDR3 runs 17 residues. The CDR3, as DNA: TGCGCCAGCAGCTTGAGCTACAGCCTACCATCTAACTATGGCTACACCTTC. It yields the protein CASSLSYSLPSNYGYTF.

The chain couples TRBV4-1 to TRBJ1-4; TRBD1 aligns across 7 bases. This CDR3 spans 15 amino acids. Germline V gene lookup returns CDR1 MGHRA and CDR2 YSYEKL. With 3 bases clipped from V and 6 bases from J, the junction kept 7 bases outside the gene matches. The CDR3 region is CASSQADRRDEKLFF. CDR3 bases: TGCGCCAGCAGCCAGGCGGACAGGCGGGATGAAAAACTGTTTTTT.

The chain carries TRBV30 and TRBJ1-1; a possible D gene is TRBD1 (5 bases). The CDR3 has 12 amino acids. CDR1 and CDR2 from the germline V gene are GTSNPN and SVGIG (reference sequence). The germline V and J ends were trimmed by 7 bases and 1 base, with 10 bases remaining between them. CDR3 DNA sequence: TGTGCCTTGGACATAGGGAACACTGAAGCTTTCTTT. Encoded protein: CALDIGNTEAFF.

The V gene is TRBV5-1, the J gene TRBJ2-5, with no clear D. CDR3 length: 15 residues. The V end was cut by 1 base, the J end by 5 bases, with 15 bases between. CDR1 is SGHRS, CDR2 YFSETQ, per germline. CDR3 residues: CASSLTDTLVETQYF. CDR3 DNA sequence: TGCGCCAGCAGCTTGACAGACACCTTGGTTGAGACCCAGTACTTC.

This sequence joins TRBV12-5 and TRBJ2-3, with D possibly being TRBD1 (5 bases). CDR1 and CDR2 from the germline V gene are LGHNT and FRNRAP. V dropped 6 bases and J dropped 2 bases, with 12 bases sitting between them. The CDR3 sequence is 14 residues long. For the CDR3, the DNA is TGTGCTAGTGGCCAGGGCCAAAACACAGATACGCAGTATTTT. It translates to CASGQGQNTDTQYF.

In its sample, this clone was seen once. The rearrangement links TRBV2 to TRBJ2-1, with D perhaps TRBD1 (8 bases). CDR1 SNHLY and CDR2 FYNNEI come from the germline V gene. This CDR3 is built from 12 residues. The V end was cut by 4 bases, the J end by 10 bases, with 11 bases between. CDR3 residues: CASSVQGGEQFF. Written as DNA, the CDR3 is TGTGCCAGCAGTGTACAGGGGGGGGAGCAGTTCTTC.

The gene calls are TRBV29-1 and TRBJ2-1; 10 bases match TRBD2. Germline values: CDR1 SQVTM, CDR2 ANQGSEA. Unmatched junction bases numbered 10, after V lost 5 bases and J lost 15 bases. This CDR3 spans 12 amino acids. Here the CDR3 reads CSVFSGRAGPFF. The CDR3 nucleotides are TGCAGCGTTTTCAGCGGGAGGGCCGGACCGTTCTTC.

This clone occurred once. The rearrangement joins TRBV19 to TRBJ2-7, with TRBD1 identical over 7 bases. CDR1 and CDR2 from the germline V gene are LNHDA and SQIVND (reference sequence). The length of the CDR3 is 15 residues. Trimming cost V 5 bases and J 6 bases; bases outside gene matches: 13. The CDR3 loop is CASSGLTGPDGEQYF. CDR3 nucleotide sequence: TGTGCCAGTAGTGGACTGACAGGGCCGGATGGCGAGCAGTACTTC.

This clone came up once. The DNA of the CDR3 is TGTGCCAGCAGCAATACCCCGGGGCCCCTCCACTTT. Protein: CASSNTPGPLHF. V and J are TRBV27 and TRBJ1-6; D not resolved. Per germline, CDR1 MNHEY and CDR2 SMNVEV (reference sequence). V was cut by 6 bases and J by 13 bases, with 13 bases left in between. CDR3 length: 12 amino acids.